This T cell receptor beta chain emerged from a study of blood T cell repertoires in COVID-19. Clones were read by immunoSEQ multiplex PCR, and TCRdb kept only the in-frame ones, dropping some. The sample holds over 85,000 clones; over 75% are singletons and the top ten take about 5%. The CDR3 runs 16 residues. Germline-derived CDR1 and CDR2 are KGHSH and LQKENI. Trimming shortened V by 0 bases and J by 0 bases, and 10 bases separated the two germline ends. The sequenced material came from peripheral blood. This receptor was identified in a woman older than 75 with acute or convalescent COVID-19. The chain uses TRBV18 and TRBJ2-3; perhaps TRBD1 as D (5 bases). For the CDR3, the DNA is TGTGCCAGCTCACCACCGCAGGGCGATAGCACAGATACGCAGTATTTT. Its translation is CASSPPQGDSTDTQYF.